One sample yielded the 14 T cell receptor beta chains listed below, sequenced in a study of response to subunit inactivated influenza vaccine. From the RT-PCR reads, TCRdb called clonotypes with MiXCR, one entry per CDR3 protein. The table has more than 600,000 distinct CDR3 sequences, roughly 20% seen once. The specimen was PBMCs from blood, collected roughly 5 days after vaccination. The receptors were gathered from a man between 45 and 60 years old who received an inactivated influenza vaccine.

The genes are TRBV4-2 and TRBJ1-5; 7 nucleotides line up with TRBD1. J lost 0 bases, V lost 6 bases, and 5 bases had no gene match. CDR3 length equals 15 residues. Germline assignment: CDR1 LGHNA and CDR2 YNFKEQ. The CDR3 here is CASRKQGNSNQPQHF. The CDR3, as DNA: TGTGCCAGCAGGAAACAGGGGAATAGCAATCAGCCCCAGCATTTT.

The rearrangement uses TRBV7-9 and TRBJ1-1; 9 positions agree with TRBD1. The CDR3 contains 12 residues. CDR1 and CDR2 from the germline V gene are SEHNR and FQNEAQ (reference sequence). V dropped 6 bases and J dropped 7; count of bases not matched to a gene: 3. This CDR3 reads CASRRTGDEAFF. The CDR3 coding sequence is TGTGCCAGCAGACGGACAGGGGATGAAGCTTTCTTT.

This clonotype appeared once. Being one base from a much bigger clone, this may be a read error. CDR3 loop: CANSGDSSNTGELFF. The CDR3 DNA reads as TGCGCCAACAGTGGGGACAGCTCGAACACCGGGGAGCTGTTTTTT. The chain employs TRBV10-2 and TRBJ2-2, with TRBD1 matching over 7 bases. Germline assignment: CDR1 WSHSY and CDR2 SAAADI. The CDR3 is made up of 15 amino acids.

There are a few counts of this clonotype. V is TRBV2 and J is TRBJ1-4; 9 bases are a match to TRBD1. Germline CDR1 SNHLY, CDR2 FYNNEI. J gave up 0 bases and V 4 bases, and 6 bases lay outside the gene matches. The CDR3 is made up of 17 amino acids. The CDR3 coding sequence is TGTGCCAGCAGTGGGGACAGGGACATGGCAACTAATGAAAAACTGTTTTTT. It translates to CASSGDRDMATNEKLFF.

The chain recombines TRBV7-2 with TRBJ2-3; weak D call: TRBD2 (5 bases). V gave up 5 bases and J gave up 4 bases, with 13 bases separating them. Germline V gives CDR1 SGHTA, CDR2 FQGNSA. The CDR3 is 14 amino acids. The CDR3 region is CASSLTNLADTQYF. In DNA, the CDR3 is TGTGCCAGCAGCCTGACTAACCTGGCAGATACGCAGTATTTT.

This clonotype turned up a few times. The chain links TRBV20-1 to TRBJ2-7, with D tentatively TRBD2 (7 bases). The CDR3 contains 15 residues. CDR1 DFQATT and CDR2 SNEGSKA come from the germline V gene (reference sequence). The V end lost 6 bases, the J end lost 1 base, and 19 bases lay between the germline ends. The CDR3 spells CSAPGRGEWSYEQYF. CDR3 in DNA: TGCAGTGCCCCGGGGAGGGGGGAGTGGTCCTACGAGCAGTACTTC.

This clonotype has only a few counts. This chain connects TRBV28 to TRBJ2-7; 8 positions agree with TRBD1. CDR3 length: 15 amino acids. The junction had 8 bases not matched to a gene; V was cut back by 4 bases and J by 3 bases. Germline V gene data show CDR1 as MDHEN and CDR2 as SYDVKM. The CDR3 nucleotides are TGTGCCAGCAGTTCGACAGGGGAGCTTAGCTACGAGCAGTACTTC. It codes for CASSSTGELSYEQYF.

The chain employs TRBV11-2 and TRBJ2-5; D remains ambiguous. The CDR3 sequence is 15 residues long. The germline V gene encodes CDR1 SGHAT and CDR2 FQNNGV. V lost 0 bases and J 1 base, leaving 9 bases between the germline ends. This CDR3 reads CASSLDLHSQETQYF. The CDR3 DNA reads TGTGCCAGCAGCTTAGATCTCCACAGCCAAGAGACCCAGTACTTC. Full variable domain (outside the CDR3, taken from reference TRBV11-2 and TRBJ2-5): EAGVAQSPRYKIIEKRQSVAFWCNPISGHATLYWYQQILGQGPKLLIQFQNNGVVDDSQLPKDRFSAERLKGVDSTLKIQPAKLEDSAVYLCASSLDLHSQETQYFGPGTRLLVL.

This rearrangement joins TRBV15 to TRBJ1-1; weak D call: TRBD1 (6 bases). Germline values: CDR1 LNHNV, CDR2 YYDKDF (reference sequence). Trimming removed 5 bases from V and 5 bases from J, with 15 bases in between. The CDR3 consists of 14 residues. CDR3: CATSGFTGKTEAFF. CDR3 DNA sequence: TGTGCCACCAGCGGATTTACAGGGAAGACTGAAGCTTTCTTT.

Only a few counts were recorded for this clonotype. The chain joins TRBV2 to TRBJ1-1; no definite D call. The ends were cut back, 6 bases at V and 0 bases at J, with 11 bases in the middle. CDR1 SNHLY and CDR2 FYNNEI come from the germline V gene. The CDR3 contains 14 residues. CDR3 residues: CASSTLTVNTEAFF. CDR3 nucleotide sequence: TGTGCCAGCAGCACGCTTACAGTGAACACTGAAGCTTTCTTT.

This sequence joins TRBV5-1 and TRBJ2-2, with 16 bases identical to TRBD2. Germline CDR1 is SGHRS and CDR2 is YFSETQ. The CDR3 sequence is 17 residues long. V was clipped by 4 bases and J by 6 bases; unmatched bases: 6. CDR3 DNA: TGCGCCAGCAGCCCGGGACTAGCGGGAGGGCCACCCGGGGAGCTGTTTTTT. Residues: CASSPGLAGGPPGELFF.

This clonotype was picked up many times. The chain joins TRBV2 to TRBJ2-3; 8 bases are a match to TRBD2. With V trimmed by 5 bases and J by 0 bases, 4 bases remained unmatched. The CDR3 is 15 amino acids. The germline V gene has CDR1 SNHLY and CDR2 FYNNEI. The CDR3 sequence is CASSSGGGSTDTQYF. CDR3 DNA sequence: TGTGCCAGCAGTTCTGGCGGGGGGAGCACAGATACGCAGTATTTT.

This sequence joins TRBV12-3 or TRBV12-4 and TRBJ2-7; no firm D call. The CDR3 spans 12 residues. The germline V and J ends were trimmed by 6 bases and 7 bases, with 13 bases remaining between them. In DNA, the CDR3 is TGTGCCAGCAGGTTATCCGCGTGGGAGCAGTACTTC. It yields the protein CASRLSAWEQYF.

This clonotype came up many times. CDR3 sequence: CSARDLMTTRNEQFF. CDR3 DNA: TGCAGTGCTAGAGATTTAATGACGACACGCAATGAGCAGTTCTTC. The J gene is TRBJ2-1, the V gene TRBV20-1; D not certain. The V and J ends lost 0 bases and 6 bases respectively, with 15 bases between them. The CDR3 is 15 amino acids. CDR1 is DFQATT, CDR2 SNEGSKA, per germline (reference sequence).